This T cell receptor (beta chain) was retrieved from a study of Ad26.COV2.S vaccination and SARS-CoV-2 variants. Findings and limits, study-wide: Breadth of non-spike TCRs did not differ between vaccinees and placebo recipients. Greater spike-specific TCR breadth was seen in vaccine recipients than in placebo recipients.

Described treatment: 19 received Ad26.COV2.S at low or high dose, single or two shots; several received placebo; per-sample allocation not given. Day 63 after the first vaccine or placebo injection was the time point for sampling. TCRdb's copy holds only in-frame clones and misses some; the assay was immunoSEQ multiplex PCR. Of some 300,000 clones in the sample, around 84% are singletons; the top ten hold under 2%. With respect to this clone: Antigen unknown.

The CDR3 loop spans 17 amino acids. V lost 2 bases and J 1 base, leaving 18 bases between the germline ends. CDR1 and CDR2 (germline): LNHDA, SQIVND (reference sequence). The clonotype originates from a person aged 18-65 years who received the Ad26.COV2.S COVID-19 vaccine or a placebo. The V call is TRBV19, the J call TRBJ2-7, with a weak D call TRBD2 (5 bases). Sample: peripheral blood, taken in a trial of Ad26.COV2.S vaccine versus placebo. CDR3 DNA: TGTGCCAGTAGTATAAGCAGCTCCGGGATAGAATCCTACGAGCAGTACTTC. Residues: CASSISSSGIESYEQYF.